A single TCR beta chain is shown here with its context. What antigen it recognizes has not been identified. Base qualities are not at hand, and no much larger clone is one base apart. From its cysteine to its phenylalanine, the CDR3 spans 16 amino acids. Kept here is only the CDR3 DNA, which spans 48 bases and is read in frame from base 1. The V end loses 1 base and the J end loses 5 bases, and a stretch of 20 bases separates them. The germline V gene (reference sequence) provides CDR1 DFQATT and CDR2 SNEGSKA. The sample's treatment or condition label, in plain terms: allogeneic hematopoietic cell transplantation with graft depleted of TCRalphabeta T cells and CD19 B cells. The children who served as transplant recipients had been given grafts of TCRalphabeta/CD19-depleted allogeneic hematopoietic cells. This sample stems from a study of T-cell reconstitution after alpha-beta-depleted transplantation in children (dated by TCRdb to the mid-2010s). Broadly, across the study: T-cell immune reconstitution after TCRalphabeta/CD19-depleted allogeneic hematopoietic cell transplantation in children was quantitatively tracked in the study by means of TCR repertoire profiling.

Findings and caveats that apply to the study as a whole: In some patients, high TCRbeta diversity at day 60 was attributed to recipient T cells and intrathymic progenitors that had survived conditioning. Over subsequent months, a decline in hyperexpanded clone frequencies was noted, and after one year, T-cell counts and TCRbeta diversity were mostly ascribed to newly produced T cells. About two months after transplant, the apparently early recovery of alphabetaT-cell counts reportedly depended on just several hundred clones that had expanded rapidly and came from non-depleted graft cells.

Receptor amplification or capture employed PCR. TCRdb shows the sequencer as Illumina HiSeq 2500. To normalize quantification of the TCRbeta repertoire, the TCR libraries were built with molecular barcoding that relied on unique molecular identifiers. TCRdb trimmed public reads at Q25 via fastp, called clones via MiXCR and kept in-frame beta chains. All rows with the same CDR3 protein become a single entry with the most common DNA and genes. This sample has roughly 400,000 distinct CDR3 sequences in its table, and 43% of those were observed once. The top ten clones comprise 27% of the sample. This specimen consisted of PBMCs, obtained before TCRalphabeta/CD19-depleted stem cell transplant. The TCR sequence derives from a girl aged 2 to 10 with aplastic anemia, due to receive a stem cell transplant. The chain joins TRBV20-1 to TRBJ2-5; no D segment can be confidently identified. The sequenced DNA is TGCAGTGCTAGAGCTCGTACGAGCCCAGCTGTGGAGACCCAGTACTTC. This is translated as CSARARTSPAVETQYF.